The clone carrying this T cell receptor beta chain was observed once. These data belong to a study of identifying expanded T cells in peripheral blood. Clones were read by immunoSEQ multiplex PCR, and TCRdb kept only the in-frame ones, dropping some. The sample lists about 130,000 clones; 75% to 90% were seen once. Deletions cut 4 bases from V and 1 base from J, with 10 bases between. Germline-derived CDR1 and CDR2 are MDHEN and SYDVKM. This CDR3 is 14 amino acids long. The receptor's source is a person aged 18 to 69 in good health. The gene calls are TRBV28 and TRBJ2-5; D not resolved. The sequenced material came from blood. The CDR3 nucleotides are TGTGCCAGCAGTTCGGTCCCGAGCCAAGAGACCCAGTACTTC. Amino acid sequence: CASSSVPSQETQYF.